The present T cell receptor (beta chain) was sequenced within a study of molecular identifiers for immune sequencing clone quantification. In preparing bulk TCR libraries, previously described methods and listed TCR primers were used. TCRdb re-called the PCR reads through MiXCR, storing one row per CDR3 protein. Of some 320,000 distinct CDR3 sequences detected, roughly 23% appear once; the ten largest clones hold roughly 0.7%. CDR3 size: 14 residues. CDR1 is MGHRA and CDR2 is YSYEKL in the germline V gene. Construction of naive CD8 libraries employed about 17,000 to 1,100,000 sorted cells together with 10%, 30% or 50% RNA. Turning to this clonotype: A read error is possible here, since a much larger clone lies one base away.

The specimen sequenced was naive CD8+ T cells from blood, with Jurkat cell RNA spiked in. This sample's subset: FACS-sorted CD8+CD4-CCR7+CD45RA+ naive T cells. The V call is TRBV4-1, the J call TRBJ1-5; 7 bases fit TRBD1. The sequence came from a human donor in good health. Some libraries in this study had Jurkat cell RNA spiked in. The CDR3 loop is CASSSPGTDQPQQF. CDR3 bases: TGCGCCAGCAGCTCCCCCGGGACAGATCAGCCCCAGCAGTTT.